This T cell receptor (beta chain) was recovered during a study of shared clonotypes between healthy human individuals. Looking at the study overall: With ages of 18 to 49, the donors were a couple of women and three men.

Splitting of each subset's genomic DNA was done evenly across several immunoSEQ plates. The method was immunoSEQ multiplex PCR; TCRdb's version includes in-frame clones alone and lacks a portion of them. The sample has about 700,000 clones, 92% seen once. J lost 7 bases, V lost 4 bases, and 10 bases had no gene match. In germline, CDR1 is MDHEN, CDR2 SYDVKM. The CDR3 sequence is 15 residues long. As concerns this clone: No antigen is known for it.

It was CD45RO-negative cells, positively selected for CCR7, that made up naive CD8 cells, with terminally differentiated effector memory CD45RA+ cells excluded. General study results and limits: Larger estimated richness was generally seen in naive subsets than in memory subsets. Researchers sampled blood only, noting tissue repertoires likely differ.

The TCR was taken from a man aged 25-45 years in good health. The sample comprised naive CD8+ T cells sorted from blood. The chain couples TRBV28 to TRBJ1-5; the match to TRBD1 covers 7 bases. The CDR3 region has the DNA TGTGCCAGCAGTTCTGAACAGGGGAGGGAACAGCCCCAGCATTTT. Protein: CASSSEQGREQPQHF.